This is a list of T cell receptor beta chains from one sample in a study of T cell changes during pregnancy in multiple sclerosis. This table comes from immunoSEQ multiplex PCR, and its TCRdb copy is limited to in-frame clones, with some not included. The sample has approximately 66,000 clones, roughly 90% seen once. The sample consisted of CD8+ T cells from peripheral blood mononuclear cells, taken before pregnancy. The receptors derive from a female donor with multiple sclerosis, enrolled in a pregnancy study. CDR3s include the opening cysteine and the closing phenylalanine or tryptophan. A D gene is named only where the DNA matches it firmly. The size entry is marked missing in some rows and otherwise reads once, few, many or a size class.

D gene: .
J gene: TRBJ1-4
clone size: .
V gene: TRBV5-4
CDR3 protein: CASSPGDGEKLFF
CDR3 DNA: TGTGCCAGCAGCCCGGGGGACGGGGAAAAACTGTTTTTT

D gene: .
J gene: TRBJ2-1
clone size: .
V gene: TRBV15
CDR3 protein: CATTSGAGNSREQFF
CDR3 DNA: TGTGCCACCACCTCAGGGGCGGGCAATAGTCGTGAGCAGTTCTTC

D gene: TRBD2
J gene: TRBJ2-3
clone size: .
V gene: TRBV10-2
CDR3 protein: CASSAGEGTQYF
CDR3 DNA: TGCGCCAGCAGTGCGGGGGAGGGTACGCAGTATTTT

D gene: .
J gene: TRBJ1-5
clone size: .
V gene: TRBV30
CDR3 protein: CAWSYSGALHQPQHF
CDR3 DNA: TGTGCCTGGAGTTACTCAGGGGCACTTCATCAGCCCCAGCATTTT

D gene: .
J gene: TRBJ1-1
clone size: .
V gene: TRBV7-8
CDR3 protein: CASSLVAVEAFF
CDR3 DNA: TGTGCCAGCAGCTTAGTTGCGGTTGAAGCTTTCTTT

D gene: .
J gene: TRBJ1-1
clone size: .
V gene: TRBV1
CDR3 protein: CTSSQGQKEAFF
CDR3 DNA: TGCACCAGCAGCCAGGGGCAGAAGGAAGCTTTCTTT

D gene: .
J gene: TRBJ1-1
clone size: once
V gene: TRBV13
CDR3 protein: CASSSYGMNTEAFF
CDR3 DNA: TGTGCCAGCAGCTCGTATGGCATGAACACTGAAGCTTTCTTT

D gene: TRBD2
J gene: TRBJ2-3
clone size: .
V gene: TRBV27
CDR3 protein: CASGVLAGGLKDTQYF
CDR3 DNA: TGTGCCAGCGGTGTACTAGCGGGGGGGTTGAAAGATACGCAGTATTTT

D gene: .
J gene: TRBJ1-1
clone size: .
V gene: TRBV9
CDR3 protein: CASSVAGFNTEAFF
CDR3 DNA: TGTGCCAGCAGCGTAGCAGGGTTCAACACTGAAGCTTTCTTT

D gene: .
J gene: TRBJ2-1
clone size: .
V gene: TRBV27
CDR3 protein: CASSPIGGANNEQFF
CDR3 DNA: TGTGCCAGCAGTCCCATAGGGGGGGCGAACAATGAGCAGTTCTTC

D gene: TRBD2
J gene: TRBJ2-3
clone size: .
V gene: TRBV27
CDR3 protein: CASGWGSGGGRTDTQYF
CDR3 DNA: TGTGCCAGCGGGTGGGGTAGCGGGGGAGGACGCACAGATACGCAGTATTTT

D gene: TRBD2
J gene: TRBJ2-7
clone size: .
V gene: TRBV9
CDR3 protein: CASSVATSGDHEQYF
CDR3 DNA: TGTGCCAGCAGCGTAGCTACTAGCGGGGACCACGAGCAGTACTTC

D gene: TRBD1
J gene: TRBJ1-1
clone size: once
V gene: TRBV5-6
CDR3 protein: CASSYGTGAEAFF
CDR3 DNA: TGTGCCAGCAGCTATGGGACAGGGGCGGAGGCTTTCTTT

D gene: TRBD1
J gene: TRBJ1-5
clone size: .
V gene: TRBV27
CDR3 protein: CASSPLPGTADRPQHF
CDR3 DNA: TGTGCCAGCAGCCCACTTCCTGGGACAGCTGATCGGCCCCAGCATTTT

D gene: TRBD1
J gene: TRBJ1-2
clone size: once
V gene: TRBV9
CDR3 protein: CASSPRTGASPNYGYTF
CDR3 DNA: TGTGCCAGCAGCCCCCGGACAGGGGCCTCCCCTAACTATGGCTACACCTTC

D gene: TRBD1
J gene: TRBJ2-5
clone size: .
V gene: TRBV19
CDR3 protein: CASSIAGTGAQETQYF
CDR3 DNA: TGTGCCAGTAGTATAGCGGGGACAGGGGCTCAAGAGACCCAGTACTTC

D gene: .
J gene: TRBJ1-1
clone size: .
V gene: TRBV6-5
CDR3 protein: CASMNMNTEAFF
CDR3 DNA: TGTGCCAGCATGAACATGAACACTGAAGCTTTCTTT

D gene: TRBD1
J gene: TRBJ1-2
clone size: few
V gene: TRBV19
CDR3 protein: CASSMDRIYGYTF
CDR3 DNA: TGTGCCAGTAGTATGGACAGGATCTATGGCTACACCTTC

D gene: TRBD2
J gene: TRBJ2-7
clone size: .
V gene: TRBV7-9
CDR3 protein: CASSGPGGAAYEQYF
CDR3 DNA: TGTGCCAGCTCCGGACCGGGAGGGGCGGCCTACGAGCAGTACTTC

D gene: TRBD1
J gene: TRBJ1-4
clone size: once
V gene: TRBV7-9
CDR3 protein: CASSFPDRESELFF
CDR3 DNA: TGTGCCAGCAGCTTCCCTGACAGGGAGTCGGAACTGTTTTTT

D gene: .
J gene: TRBJ2-1
clone size: .
V gene: TRBV27
CDR3 protein: CASSLTGLGNEQFF
CDR3 DNA: TGTGCCAGCAGTTTGACAGGCTTGGGGAATGAGCAGTTCTTC

D gene: TRBD2
J gene: TRBJ2-2
clone size: .
V gene: TRBV9
CDR3 protein: CASSVEAGVTGELFF
CDR3 DNA: TGTGCCAGCAGCGTAGAAGCGGGGGTAACCGGGGAGCTGTTTTTT

D gene: .
J gene: TRBJ2-2
clone size: once
V gene: TRBV19
CDR3 protein: CASSIGLGGAGELFF
CDR3 DNA: TGTGCCAGTAGTATAGGCCTAGGAGGGGCCGGGGAGCTGTTTTTT

D gene: .
J gene: TRBJ2-5
clone size: .
V gene: TRBV4-1
CDR3 protein: CASSRSGEETQYF
CDR3 DNA: TGCGCCAGCAGCCGCAGTGGAGAAGAGACCCAGTACTTC

D gene: .
J gene: TRBJ1-5
clone size: .
V gene: TRBV27
CDR3 protein: CASSKAPPSNQPQHF
CDR3 DNA: TGTGCCAGCAGTAAAGCTCCCCCTAGCAATCAGCCCCAGCATTTT

D gene: .
J gene: TRBJ2-7
clone size: .
V gene: TRBV5-6
CDR3 protein: CASSSGLLSSYEQYF
CDR3 DNA: TGTGCCAGCAGCTCGGGACTTTTGAGCTCCTACGAGCAGTACTTC

D gene: .
J gene: TRBJ2-2
clone size: .
V gene: TRBV18
CDR3 protein: CASSPELLELFF
CDR3 DNA: TGTGCCAGCTCACCAGAGTTGTTGGAGCTGTTTTTT

D gene: TRBD1
J gene: TRBJ1-1
clone size: .
V gene: TRBV2
CDR3 protein: CASSDTRDRGLTEAFF
CDR3 DNA: TGTGCCAGCAGTGACACCCGGGACAGGGGGTTGACTGAAGCTTTCTTT

D gene: TRBD1
J gene: TRBJ1-3
clone size: .
V gene: TRBV5-7
CDR3 protein: CASPRTGLRNTIYF
CDR3 DNA: TGTGCCAGCCCAAGGACAGGGCTACGAAACACCATATATTTT

D gene: .
J gene: TRBJ1-2
clone size: .
V gene: TRBV25-1
CDR3 protein: CASSELAKPGEGYTF
CDR3 DNA: TGTGCCAGCAGTGAATTGGCCAAGCCGGGGGAAGGCTACACCTTC

D gene: .
J gene: TRBJ2-1
clone size: .
V gene: TRBV6-5
CDR3 protein: CASRLYPGNEQFF
CDR3 DNA: TGTGCCAGCAGGCTCTACCCGGGGAATGAGCAGTTCTTC

D gene: .
J gene: TRBJ2-3
clone size: .
V gene: TRBV4-2
CDR3 protein: CASSQGLESDTQYF
CDR3 DNA: TGTGCCAGCAGCCAAGGACTAGAGTCCGATACGCAGTATTTT

D gene: .
J gene: TRBJ2-5
clone size: .
V gene: TRBV14
CDR3 protein: CASSQGAWQETQYF
CDR3 DNA: TGTGCCAGCAGCCAGGGGGCCTGGCAAGAGACCCAGTACTTC

D gene: .
J gene: TRBJ2-1
clone size: .
V gene: TRBV7-9
CDR3 protein: CASRTVEDTGEQFF
CDR3 DNA: TGTGCCAGCAGGACCGTGGAAGACACAGGGGAGCAGTTCTTC

D gene: .
J gene: TRBJ2-4
clone size: .
V gene: TRBV7-9
CDR3 protein: CASSLAAGVAKNIQYF
CDR3 DNA: TGTGCCAGCAGCTTAGCGGCCGGGGTGGCCAAAAACATTCAGTACTTC

D gene: .
J gene: TRBJ2-7
clone size: .
V gene: TRBV19
CDR3 protein: CASSITGSYEQYF
CDR3 DNA: TGTGCCAGTAGTATCACAGGCTCGTACGAGCAGTACTTC

D gene: TRBD2
J gene: TRBJ2-3
clone size: .
V gene: TRBV9
CDR3 protein: CASSVVQRGGGDTQYF
CDR3 DNA: TGTGCCAGCAGCGTAGTCCAGCGGGGGGGCGGAGATACGCAGTATTTT

D gene: .
J gene: TRBJ2-5
clone size: .
V gene: TRBV7-6
CDR3 protein: CASSLGPGQETQYF
CDR3 DNA: TGTGCCAGCAGCTTAGGCCCAGGCCAAGAGACCCAGTACTTC

D gene: TRBD2
J gene: TRBJ2-5
clone size: once
V gene: TRBV30
CDR3 protein: CAWSIAGIPGETQYF
CDR3 DNA: TGTGCCTGGAGTATAGCGGGGATACCAGGGGAGACCCAGTACTTC

D gene: TRBD2
J gene: TRBJ2-5
clone size: .
V gene: TRBV11-3
CDR3 protein: CASSSGLEETQYF
CDR3 DNA: TGTGCCAGCAGCTCGGGACTAGAAGAGACCCAGTACTTC

D gene: .
J gene: TRBJ2-7
clone size: .
V gene: TRBV29-1
CDR3 protein: CSAQGGSYEQYF
CDR3 DNA: TGCAGCGCTCAGGGGGGCTCCTACGAGCAGTACTTC

D gene: TRBD1
J gene: TRBJ1-1
clone size: .
V gene: TRBV6-5
CDR3 protein: CASSYPTGVEAFF
CDR3 DNA: TGTGCCAGCAGTTACCCGACAGGGGTAGAAGCTTTCTTT

D gene: TRBD2
J gene: TRBJ2-5
clone size: .
V gene: TRBV7-2
CDR3 protein: CALGGGGQETQYF
CDR3 DNA: TGTGCCTTGGGTGGGGGGGGCCAAGAGACCCAGTACTTC

D gene: TRBD1
J gene: TRBJ2-2
clone size: .
V gene: TRBV27
CDR3 protein: CASKPGGNGELFF
CDR3 DNA: TGTGCCAGCAAACCAGGGGGCAACGGGGAGCTGTTTTTT

D gene: TRBD1
J gene: TRBJ2-1
clone size: .
V gene: TRBV2
CDR3 protein: CASSDWQGAGSLYNEQFF
CDR3 DNA: TGTGCCAGCAGTGATTGGCAGGGGGCAGGATCTCTCTACAATGAGCAGTTCTTC

D gene: .
J gene: TRBJ1-5
clone size: .
V gene: TRBV2
CDR3 protein: CASRGGRRNQPQHF
CDR3 DNA: TGTGCCAGCAGGGGGGGGCGGCGGAATCAGCCCCAGCATTTT

D gene: TRBD1
J gene: TRBJ2-7
clone size: once
V gene: TRBV19
CDR3 protein: CASSSRDRGAEQYF
CDR3 DNA: TGTGCCAGTAGTAGCCGGGACAGGGGAGCCGAGCAGTACTTC

D gene: .
J gene: TRBJ2-5
clone size: .
V gene: TRBV15
CDR3 protein: CATSTARGGGMTQYF
CDR3 DNA: TGTGCCACCAGCACCGCAAGGGGCGGCGGAATGACCCAGTACTTC

D gene: .
J gene: TRBJ1-1
clone size: few
V gene: TRBV6-5
CDR3 protein: CASSYSQEGNTEAFF
CDR3 DNA: TGTGCCAGCAGTTACTCACAGGAGGGGAACACTGAAGCTTTCTTT

D gene: TRBD2
J gene: TRBJ2-7
clone size: once
V gene: TRBV7-8
CDR3 protein: CASSLDGGDSYEQYF
CDR3 DNA: TGTGCCAGCAGCTTAGACGGGGGGGACTCCTACGAGCAGTACTTC

D gene: TRBD1
J gene: TRBJ1-5
clone size: .
V gene: TRBV2
CDR3 protein: CASGLQGAGNQPQHF
CDR3 DNA: TGTGCCAGCGGCTTACAGGGGGCTGGAAATCAGCCCCAGCATTTT

D gene: .
J gene: TRBJ2-1
clone size: .
V gene: TRBV12-5
CDR3 protein: CASGSGGYGEQFF
CDR3 DNA: TGTGCTAGTGGTTCAGGAGGGTACGGTGAGCAGTTCTTC

D gene: .
J gene: TRBJ1-2
clone size: once
V gene: TRBV27
CDR3 protein: CASSPTLGGGGYTF
CDR3 DNA: TGTGCCAGCAGTCCGACACTGGGGGGTGGGGGCTACACCTTC

D gene: TRBD1
J gene: TRBJ2-6
clone size: .
V gene: TRBV13
CDR3 protein: CASLQGVSSGANVLTF
CDR3 DNA: TGTGCCAGCCTACAGGGGGTGAGCTCTGGGGCCAACGTCCTGACTTTC

D gene: .
J gene: TRBJ1-3
clone size: .
V gene: TRBV7-9
CDR3 protein: CASSPPVPPSGNTIYF
CDR3 DNA: TGTGCCAGCAGCCCTCCGGTCCCGCCCTCTGGAAACACCATATATTTT

D gene: .
J gene: TRBJ2-5
clone size: .
V gene: TRBV6-1
CDR3 protein: CASSEGAGFGQETQYF
CDR3 DNA: TGTGCCAGCAGTGAAGGCGCGGGGTTCGGCCAAGAGACCCAGTACTTC

D gene: TRBD1
J gene: TRBJ1-2
clone size: .
V gene: TRBV7-8
CDR3 protein: CASSLRDRDYLGYTF
CDR3 DNA: TGTGCCAGCAGCTTACGGGACAGGGATTATCTTGGCTACACCTTC

D gene: .
J gene: TRBJ2-1
clone size: .
V gene: TRBV13
CDR3 protein: CASSESPHNEQFF
CDR3 DNA: TGTGCCAGCAGCGAGTCCCCCCACAATGAGCAGTTCTTC